These 13 T cell receptor beta chains came from one sample sequenced in a study of control samples from healthy donors and cancer patients. TCRdb's table, derived via immunoSEQ multiplex PCR, lists solely in-frame clones and lacks some. The data show 65,000 to 80,000 clones, 70% to 90% seen once. Sequences were obtained from PBMCs. These receptors were obtained from a woman aged 55-69 years with head and neck cancer.

The chain uses TRBV3-1 (or the pseudogene TRBV3-2) and TRBJ2-7; D remains ambiguous. CDR3 length: 13 amino acids. V dropped 1 base and J dropped 3 bases, with 7 bases sitting between them. Germline lookup yields CDR1 LGHDT and CDR2 YNNKEL (reference sequence). CDR3 sequence reads: CASSQGFIYEQYF. CDR3 nucleotide sequence: TGTGCCAGCAGCCAAGGCTTTATCTACGAGCAGTACTTC.

The rearrangement links TRBV28 to TRBJ1-3; 7 positions agree with TRBD1. CDR3 size: 15 residues. The germline V gene has CDR1 MDHEN and CDR2 SYDVKM. Trimming removed 4 bases from V and 0 bases from J; junction bases left unmatched: 3. The CDR3 DNA sequence: TGTGCCAGCAGTTCCCCAGGGGGCTCTGGAAACACCATATATTTT. It is translated as CASSSPGGSGNTIYF. The whole variable domain, filled in from reference TRBV28 and TRBJ1-3, reads DVKVTQSSRYLVKRTGEKVFLECVQDMDHENMFWYRQDPGLGLRLIYFSYDVKMKEKGDIPEGYSVSREKKERFSLILESASTNQTSMYLCASSSPGGSGNTIYFGEGSWLTVV.

CDR3 nucleotide sequence: TGTGCCAGCTCTCGACTCCCTGGACAGGGTGACACTGAAGCTTTCTTT. It encodes CASSRLPGQGDTEAFF. The gene calls are TRBV18 and TRBJ1-1; 8 bases agree with TRBD1. This CDR3 has 16 residues. J gave up 3 bases and V 6 bases, and 12 bases lay outside the gene matches. From germline, CDR1 is KGHSH and CDR2 LQKENI.

The chain has TRBV7-2 and TRBJ1-2, with 7 positions matching TRBD1. Looked up from germline, CDR1 is SGHTA and CDR2 is FQGNSA. Unmatched junction bases numbered 16, after V lost 1 base and J lost 8 bases. This CDR3 comprises 17 residues. In DNA, the CDR3 is TGTGCCAGCAGCTTAGGCAAGACAGGGTCGGCGGTTCGGGGCTACACCTTC. It translates to CASSLGKTGSAVRGYTF.

The V call is TRBV9, the J call TRBJ1-1; D is unresolved. The CDR3 contains 15 residues. The V end was cut by 3 bases, the J end by 1 base, with 13 bases between. CDR1 is SGDLS and CDR2 is YYNGEE in the germline V gene. CDR3: CASSGKGSQNTEAFF. The DNA of the CDR3 is TGTGCCAGCAGCGGGAAGGGCAGTCAGAACACTGAAGCTTTCTTT.

A few counts support this clone. The rearrangement joins TRBV2 to TRBJ1-1; D call uncertain. Germline CDR1 reads SNHLY; CDR2 reads FYNNEI. The CDR3 is 13 amino acids. V was clipped by 4 bases and J by 1 base, with 7 bases between them. The CDR3 reads CASSGRENTEAFF. The DNA for the CDR3 is TGTGCCAGCAGTGGCCGCGAGAACACTGAAGCTTTCTTT.

The chain carries TRBV27 and TRBJ1-3, with D possibly being TRBD1 (5 bases). This CDR3 has 13 amino acids. Between the trimmed V and J ends, which lost 8 bases and 2 bases, there was a span of 10 bases. From germline, CDR1 is MNHEY and CDR2 SMNVEV (reference sequence). The CDR3 is CASAQGAGNTIYF. The DNA of the CDR3 is TGTGCCAGCGCCCAGGGAGCTGGAAACACCATATATTTT.

The sample holds one count of this clone. The CDR3 loop reads CASSLVGTAKSAGYEQYF. The CDR3 DNA follows: TGTGCCAGCAGCTTAGTTGGGACAGCTAAATCAGCCGGGTACGAGCAGTACTTC. This rearrangement joins TRBV7-8 to TRBJ2-7; 7 nucleotides align to TRBD1. V dropped 1 base and J dropped 4; count of bases not matched to a gene: 16. Germline CDR1 and CDR2: SGHVS and FQNEAQ. There are 18 residues in the CDR3.

This chain links TRBV9 with TRBJ1-3, with D perhaps matching TRBD1 (5 bases). This CDR3 region has 18 residues. Trimming shortened V by 3 bases and J by 2 bases, and 21 bases separated the two germline ends. The germline gives CDR1 SGDLS, CDR2 YYNGEE. CDR3 nucleotides: TGTGCCAGCAGCGAGGGAGCGGTGGTAGGGGTGGCTGGAAACACCATATATTTT. This gives the protein CASSEGAVVGVAGNTIYF.

V gene TRBV20-1 combines with J gene TRBJ2-1; D may be TRBD1 (5 bases). CDR1 and CDR2 (germline): DFQATT, SNEGSKA (reference sequence). This CDR3 has 11 residues. V was clipped by 4 bases and J by 6 bases, with 7 bases between them. CDR3 coding DNA: TGCAGTGCTATAGGGGCCAATGAGCAGTTCTTC. Encoded protein: CSAIGANEQFF.

V gene TRBV5-4 combines with J gene TRBJ2-2, with a possible D match to TRBD2 (5 bases). Between the trimmed V and J ends, which lost 1 base and 7 bases, there was a span of 14 bases. CDR1 is SGHNT and CDR2 is YYREEE in the germline V gene (reference sequence). The CDR3 runs to 15 residues. The CDR3 region is CASSLPGFNLGELFF. CDR3 nucleotide sequence: TGTGCCAGCAGCTTGCCGGGATTCAACCTCGGGGAGCTGTTTTTT.

CDR3 nucleotides: TGTGCCAGCAGCTTAGTTCTATCGGCGGAGAGCTCCTACGAGCAGTACTTC. This translates into CASSLVLSAESSYEQYF. The V gene is TRBV11-2, the J gene TRBJ2-7; D not resolved. The V gene's germline CDR1 is SGHAT and CDR2 FQNNGV. CDR3 size: 17 residues. The V end lost 1 base, the J end lost 0 bases, and 16 bases lay between the germline ends.

This clone was counted a single time. The chain joins TRBV19 to TRBJ1-3; no firm D call. The V end was cut by 8 bases, the J end by 0 bases, with 14 bases between. The V gene's germline CDR1 is LNHDA and CDR2 SQIVND (reference sequence). The CDR3 length is 15 residues. The CDR3 coding sequence is TGTGCCAGTTACGACGACTCGAGCTCTGGAAACACCATATATTTT. It translates to CASYDDSSSGNTIYF.